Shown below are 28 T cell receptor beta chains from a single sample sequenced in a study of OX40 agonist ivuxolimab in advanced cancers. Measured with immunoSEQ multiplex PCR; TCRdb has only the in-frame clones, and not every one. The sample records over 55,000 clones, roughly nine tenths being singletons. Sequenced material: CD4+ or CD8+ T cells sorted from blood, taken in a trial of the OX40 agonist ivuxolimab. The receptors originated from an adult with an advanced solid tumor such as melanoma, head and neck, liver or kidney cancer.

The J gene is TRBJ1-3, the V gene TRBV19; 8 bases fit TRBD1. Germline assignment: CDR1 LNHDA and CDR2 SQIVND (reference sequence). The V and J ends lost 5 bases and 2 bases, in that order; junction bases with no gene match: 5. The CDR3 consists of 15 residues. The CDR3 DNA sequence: TGTGCCAGTAGTTCGACAGGGGAAGCTGGAAACACCATATATTTT. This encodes CASSSTGEAGNTIYF.

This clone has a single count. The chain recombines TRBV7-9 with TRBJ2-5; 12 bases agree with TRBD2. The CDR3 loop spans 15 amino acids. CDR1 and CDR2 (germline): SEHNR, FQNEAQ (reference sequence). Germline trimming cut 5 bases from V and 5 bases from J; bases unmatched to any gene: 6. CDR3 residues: CASSALAGGGETQYF. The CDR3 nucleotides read TGTGCCAGCAGCGCCCTAGCGGGAGGGGGGGAGACCCAGTACTTC.

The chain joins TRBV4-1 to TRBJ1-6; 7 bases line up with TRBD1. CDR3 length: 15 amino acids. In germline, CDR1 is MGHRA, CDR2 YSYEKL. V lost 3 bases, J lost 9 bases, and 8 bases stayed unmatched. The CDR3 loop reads CASSQGQLAISPLHF. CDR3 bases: TGCGCCAGCAGCCAGGGACAGTTAGCCATTTCACCCCTCCACTTT.

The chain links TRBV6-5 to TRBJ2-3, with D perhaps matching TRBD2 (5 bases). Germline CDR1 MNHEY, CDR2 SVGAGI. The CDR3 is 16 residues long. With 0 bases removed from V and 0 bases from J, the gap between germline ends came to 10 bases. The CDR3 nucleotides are TGTGCCAGCAGTTACTCGACACTAGGGAGCACAGATACGCAGTATTTT. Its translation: CASSYSTLGSTDTQYF.

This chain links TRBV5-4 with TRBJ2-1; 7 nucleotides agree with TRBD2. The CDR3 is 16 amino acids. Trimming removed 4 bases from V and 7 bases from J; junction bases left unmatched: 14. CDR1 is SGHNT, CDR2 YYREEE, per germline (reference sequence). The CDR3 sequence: CASSQEDETSMNEQFF. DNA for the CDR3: TGTGCCAGCAGCCAAGAGGACGAGACTAGCATGAATGAGCAGTTCTTC.

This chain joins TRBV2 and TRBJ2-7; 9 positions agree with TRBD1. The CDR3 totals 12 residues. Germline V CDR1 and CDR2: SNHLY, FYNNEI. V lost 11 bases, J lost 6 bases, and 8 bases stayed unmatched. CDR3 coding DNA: TGTGCCTCGAGACAGGGGGTAAGCGAGCAGTACTTC. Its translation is CASRQGVSEQYF.

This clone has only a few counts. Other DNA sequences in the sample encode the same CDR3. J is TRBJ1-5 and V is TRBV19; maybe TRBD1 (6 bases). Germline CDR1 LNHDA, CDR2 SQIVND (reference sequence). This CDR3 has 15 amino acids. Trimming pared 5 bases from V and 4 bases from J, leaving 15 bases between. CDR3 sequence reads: CASSPLGGGNQPQHF. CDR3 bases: TGTGCCAGTAGTCCCCTAGGGGGAGGGAATCAGCCCCAGCATTTT. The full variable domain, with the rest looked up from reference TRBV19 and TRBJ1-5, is DGGITQSPKYLFRKEGQNVTLSCEQNLNHDAMYWYRQDPGQGLRLIYYSQIVNDFQKGDIAEGYSVSREKKESFPLTVTSAQKNPTAFYLCASSPLGGGNQPQHFGDGTRLSIL.

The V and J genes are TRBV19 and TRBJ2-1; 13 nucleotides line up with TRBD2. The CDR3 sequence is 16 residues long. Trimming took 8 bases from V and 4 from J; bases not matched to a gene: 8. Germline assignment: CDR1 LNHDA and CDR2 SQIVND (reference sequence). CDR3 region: CASSPPGLAGYNEQFF. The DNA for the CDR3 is TGTGCCAGTTCGCCCCCGGGACTAGCGGGGTACAATGAGCAGTTCTTC.

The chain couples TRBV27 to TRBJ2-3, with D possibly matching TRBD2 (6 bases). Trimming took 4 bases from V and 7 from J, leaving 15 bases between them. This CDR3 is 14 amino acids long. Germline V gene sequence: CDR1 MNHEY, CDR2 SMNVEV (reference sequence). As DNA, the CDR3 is TGTGCCAGCAGTTCCCGGGGGACCGTATATACGCAGTATTTT. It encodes CASSSRGTVYTQYF.

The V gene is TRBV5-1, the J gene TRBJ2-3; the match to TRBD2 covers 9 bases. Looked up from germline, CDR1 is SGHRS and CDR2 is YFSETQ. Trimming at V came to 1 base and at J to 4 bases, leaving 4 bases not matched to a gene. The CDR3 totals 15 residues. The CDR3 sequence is CASSLTTSGSDTQYF. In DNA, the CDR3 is TGCGCCAGCAGCTTGACGACTAGCGGCTCAGATACGCAGTATTTT.

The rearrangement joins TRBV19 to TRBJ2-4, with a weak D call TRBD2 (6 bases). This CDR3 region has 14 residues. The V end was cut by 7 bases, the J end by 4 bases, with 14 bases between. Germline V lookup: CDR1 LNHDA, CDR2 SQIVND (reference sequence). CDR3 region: CASNPGGGKNIQYF. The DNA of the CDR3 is TGTGCCAGTAACCCCGGGGGTGGGAAAAACATTCAGTACTTC.

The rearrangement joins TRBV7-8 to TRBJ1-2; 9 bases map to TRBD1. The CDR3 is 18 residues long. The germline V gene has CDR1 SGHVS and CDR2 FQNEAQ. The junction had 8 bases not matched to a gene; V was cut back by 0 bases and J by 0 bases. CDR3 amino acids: CASSLAGGTGRPNYGYTF. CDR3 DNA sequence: TGTGCCAGCAGCTTAGCGGGGGGGACAGGGCGACCTAACTATGGCTACACCTTC. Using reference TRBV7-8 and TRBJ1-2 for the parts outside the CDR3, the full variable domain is GAGVSQSPRYKVAKRGQDVALRCDPISGHVSLFWYQQALGQGPEFLTYFQNEAQLDKSGLPSDRFFAERPEGSVSTLKIQRTQQEDSAVYLCASSLAGGTGRPNYGYTFGSGTRLTVV.

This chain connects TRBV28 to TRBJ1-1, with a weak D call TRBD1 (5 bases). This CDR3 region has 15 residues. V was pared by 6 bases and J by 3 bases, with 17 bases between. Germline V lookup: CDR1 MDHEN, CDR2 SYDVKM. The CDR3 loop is CASRPSVGAHTEAFF. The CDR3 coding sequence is TGTGCCAGCAGGCCAAGCGTTGGGGCCCACACTGAAGCTTTCTTT.

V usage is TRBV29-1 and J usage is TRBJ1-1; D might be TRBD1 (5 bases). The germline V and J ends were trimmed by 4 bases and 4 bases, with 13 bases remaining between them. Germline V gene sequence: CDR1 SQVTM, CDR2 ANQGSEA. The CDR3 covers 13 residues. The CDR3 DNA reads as TGCAGCGTTGTCGGACAAGAGGGCACTGAAGCTTTCTTT. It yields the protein CSVVGQEGTEAFF. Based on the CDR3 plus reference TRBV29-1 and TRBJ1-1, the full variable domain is SAVISQKPSRDICQRGTSLTIQCQVDSQVTMMFWYRQQPGQSLTLIATANQGSEATYESGFVIDKFPISRPNLTFSTLTVSNMSPEDSSIYLCSVVGQEGTEAFFGQGTRLTVV.

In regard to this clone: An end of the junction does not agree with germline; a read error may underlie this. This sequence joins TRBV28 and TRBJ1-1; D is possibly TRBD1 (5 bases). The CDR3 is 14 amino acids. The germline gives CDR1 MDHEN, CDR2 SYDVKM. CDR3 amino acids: CASSLSRGTTEAFF. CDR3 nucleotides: TGTGCCAGCAGCTTATCTAGGGGAACCACTGAAGCTTTCTTT.

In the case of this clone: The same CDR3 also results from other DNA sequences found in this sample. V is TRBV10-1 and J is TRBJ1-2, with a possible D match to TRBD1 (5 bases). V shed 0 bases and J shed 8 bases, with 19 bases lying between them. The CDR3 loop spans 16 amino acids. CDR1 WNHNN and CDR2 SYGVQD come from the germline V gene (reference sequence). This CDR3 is CASSESGRGRVFGYTF. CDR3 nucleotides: TGCGCCAGCAGTGAGTCGGGTCGGGGCAGGGTCTTCGGCTACACCTTC.

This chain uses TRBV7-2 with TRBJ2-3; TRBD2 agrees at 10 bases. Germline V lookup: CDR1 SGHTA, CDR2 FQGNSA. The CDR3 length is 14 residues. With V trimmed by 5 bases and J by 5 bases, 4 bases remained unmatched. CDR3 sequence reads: CASSASGRGDTQYF. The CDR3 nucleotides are TGTGCCAGCAGCGCCAGCGGGAGGGGAGATACGCAGTATTTT.

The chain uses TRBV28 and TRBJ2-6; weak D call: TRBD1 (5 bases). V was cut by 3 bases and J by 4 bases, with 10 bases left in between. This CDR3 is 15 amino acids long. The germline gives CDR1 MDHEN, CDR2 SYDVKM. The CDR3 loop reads CASSLQGSGANVLTF. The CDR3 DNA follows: TGTGCCAGCAGTTTGCAGGGATCAGGGGCCAACGTCCTGACTTTC.

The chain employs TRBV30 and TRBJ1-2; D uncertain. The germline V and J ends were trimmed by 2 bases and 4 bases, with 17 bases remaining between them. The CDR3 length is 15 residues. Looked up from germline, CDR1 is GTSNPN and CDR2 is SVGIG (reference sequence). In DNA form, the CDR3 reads TGTGCCTGGAGTTCCGGACCGGGCTCGAGCTATGGCTACACCTTC. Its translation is CAWSSGPGSSYGYTF.

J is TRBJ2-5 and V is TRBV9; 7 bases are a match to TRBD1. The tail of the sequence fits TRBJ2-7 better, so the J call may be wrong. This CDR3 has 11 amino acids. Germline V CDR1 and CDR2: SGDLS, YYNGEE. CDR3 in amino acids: CASSSGGEQYF. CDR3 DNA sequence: TGTGCCAGCAGCTCAGGGGGCGAGCAGTACTTC.

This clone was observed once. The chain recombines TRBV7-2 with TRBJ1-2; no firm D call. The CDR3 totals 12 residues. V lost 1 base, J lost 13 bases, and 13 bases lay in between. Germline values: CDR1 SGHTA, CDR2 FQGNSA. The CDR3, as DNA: TGTGCCAGCAGCTTAGTTGGCAGGACCCCCACCTTC. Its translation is CASSLVGRTPTF.

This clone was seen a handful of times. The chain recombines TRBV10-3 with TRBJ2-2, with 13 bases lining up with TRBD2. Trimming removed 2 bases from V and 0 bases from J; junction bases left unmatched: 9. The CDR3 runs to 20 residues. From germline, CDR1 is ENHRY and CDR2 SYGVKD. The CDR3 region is CAISELTGTSGNANTGELFF. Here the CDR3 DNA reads TGTGCCATCAGTGAGCTTACCGGGACTAGCGGGAACGCGAACACCGGGGAGCTGTTTTTT.

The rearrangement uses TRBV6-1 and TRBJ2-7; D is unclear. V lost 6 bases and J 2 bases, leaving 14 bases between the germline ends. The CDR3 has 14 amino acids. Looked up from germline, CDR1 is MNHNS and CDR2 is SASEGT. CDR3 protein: CASSLGEPPYEQYF. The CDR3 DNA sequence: TGTGCCAGCAGCTTAGGAGAACCCCCCTACGAGCAGTACTTC.

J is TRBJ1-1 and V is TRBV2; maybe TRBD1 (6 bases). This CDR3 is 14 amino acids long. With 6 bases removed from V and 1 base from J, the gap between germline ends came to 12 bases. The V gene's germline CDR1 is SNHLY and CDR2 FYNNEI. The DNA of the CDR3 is TGTGCCAGCAGCCTACAGGGAAAGAACACTGAAGCTTTCTTT. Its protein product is CASSLQGKNTEAFF.

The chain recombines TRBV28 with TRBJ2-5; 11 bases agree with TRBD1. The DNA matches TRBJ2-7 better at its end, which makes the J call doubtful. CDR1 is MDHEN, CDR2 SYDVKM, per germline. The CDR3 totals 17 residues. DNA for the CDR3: TGTGCCAGCAGTTTCCCCTTCGGACAGGGGGCGCGGAACGAGCAGTACTTC. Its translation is CASSFPFGQGARNEQYF.

In DNA, the CDR3 is TGCGCCACCCAAGGTCCGGCGACAGATACGCAGTATTTT. Amino acids: CATQGPATDTQYF. The V call is TRBV10-1, the J call TRBJ2-3; D gene uncertain. V lost 10 bases to trimming and J lost 3 bases, with 14 bases between them. CDR1 and CDR2 (germline): WNHNN, SYGVQD (reference sequence). The CDR3 contains 13 residues.

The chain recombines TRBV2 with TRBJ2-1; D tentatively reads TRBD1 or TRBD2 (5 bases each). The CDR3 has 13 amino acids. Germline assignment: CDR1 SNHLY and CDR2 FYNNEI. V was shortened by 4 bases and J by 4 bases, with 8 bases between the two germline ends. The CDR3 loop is CASSGDEYNEQFF. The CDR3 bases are TGTGCCAGCAGTGGGGACGAATACAATGAGCAGTTCTTC.

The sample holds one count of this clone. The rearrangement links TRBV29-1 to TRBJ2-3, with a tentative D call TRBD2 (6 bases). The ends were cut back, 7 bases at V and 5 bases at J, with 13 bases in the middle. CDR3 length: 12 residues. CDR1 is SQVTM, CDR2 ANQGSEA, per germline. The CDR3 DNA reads TGCAGCGCCGGGGTGGGGGGAGATACGCAGTATTTT. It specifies CSAGVGGDTQYF.